Listed here are 29 T cell receptor beta chains from one sample, sequenced in a study of blood T cell repertoires in COVID-19. Assay used: immunoSEQ multiplex PCR; TCRdb lists only in-frame clones, some missing. The repertoire holds some 180,000 clones, with more than 70% as singletons. Sequenced sample: PBMCs or T cells enriched from blood (not recorded which). The receptors stem from a man between 40 and 49 years old who had recovered from COVID-19.

This clone was counted a few times. The genes are TRBV5-1 and TRBJ2-2; D uncertain. V was pared by 2 bases and J by 5 bases, with 7 bases between. Germline V gives CDR1 SGHRS, CDR2 YFSETQ. The CDR3 consists of 13 residues. This CDR3 is CASSFTETGELFF. CDR3 sequence (DNA): TGCGCCAGCAGCTTCACAGAAACCGGGGAGCTGTTTTTT.

The V call is TRBV7-9, the J call TRBJ1-1, with 7 bases identical to TRBD1. The trim removed 7 bases at V and 3 bases at J, leaving 20 bases unmatched. The CDR3 extends over 18 amino acids. Germline-derived CDR1 and CDR2 are SEHNR and FQNEAQ (reference sequence). This CDR3 reads CASTPWRGGAGRDTEAFF. CDR3 sequence (DNA): TGTGCCAGCACCCCATGGAGAGGGGGCGCCGGAAGGGACACTGAAGCTTTCTTT.

The chain joins TRBV2 to TRBJ1-1; tentatively, D is TRBD1 (5 bases). Germline V CDR1 and CDR2: SNHLY, FYNNEI. Deletions cut 4 bases from V and 6 bases from J, with 12 bases between. The CDR3 covers 13 residues. The chain's CDR3 is CASSVGEDAEAFF. The CDR3 DNA reads as TGTGCCAGCAGTGTAGGGGAGGACGCTGAAGCTTTCTTT.

This chain joins TRBV5-4 and TRBJ1-1; 8 bases fit TRBD1. The junction had 13 bases not matched to a gene; V was cut back by 4 bases and J by 5 bases. Germline-derived CDR1 and CDR2 are SGHNT and YYREEE (reference sequence). The CDR3 has 16 residues. In DNA, the CDR3 is TGTGCCAGCAGCCCGGGGGCAGGGGGCGTTTGGACTGAAGCTTTCTTT. It specifies CASSPGAGGVWTEAFF.

The CDR3 protein is CASSMGPRKAGNTIYF. DNA for the CDR3: TGTGCCAGTAGTATGGGGCCCAGAAAGGCTGGAAACACCATATATTTT. J is TRBJ1-3 and V is TRBV19; D is perhaps TRBD1 (5 bases). Germline values: CDR1 LNHDA, CDR2 SQIVND (reference sequence). Trimming stripped 3 bases from V and 2 bases from J, with 14 bases between. CDR3 size: 16 residues.

The rearrangement uses TRBV29-1 and TRBJ1-1; D gene ambiguous. The CDR3 length is 10 residues. The germline V gene has CDR1 SQVTM and CDR2 ANQGSEA. V was cut by 7 bases and J by 8 bases, with 11 bases left in between. CDR3 protein: CSAQSEEAFF. The CDR3 DNA reads TGCAGCGCCCAAAGCGAAGAAGCTTTCTTT.

The chain carries TRBV28 and TRBJ1-6, with a tentative D call TRBD1 (6 bases). The CDR3 has 17 residues. Trimming removed 6 bases at V and 0 bases at J, with 15 bases between. Germline V gene data show CDR1 as MDHEN and CDR2 as SYDVKM. The DNA of the CDR3 is TGTGCCAGCAGCGGGGGGGCGTTAAGCTCCTATAATTCACCCCTCCACTTT. Amino acid sequence: CASSGGALSSYNSPLHF.

J is TRBJ1-6 and V is TRBV12-3 or TRBV12-4; no clear D gene. The CDR3 extends over 13 amino acids. The V gene lost 2 bases and the J gene lost 9 bases, with 8 bases spanning the gap. The CDR3 region has the DNA TGTGCCAGCAGTTTAAAGGGAGCTTCACCCCTCCACTTT. This codes for CASSLKGASPLHF.

The chain recombines TRBV11-1 with TRBJ2-7, with D unresolved. This CDR3 is built from 15 residues. V was pared by 1 base and J by 2 bases, with 12 bases between. Germline V gene data show CDR1 as SGHAT and CDR2 as FQDESV (reference sequence). As DNA, the CDR3 is TGTGCCAGCAGCTTAGATCCAGGCTATCCCTACGAGCAGTACTTC. Its protein product is CASSLDPGYPYEQYF. The whole variable domain, filled in from reference TRBV11-1 and TRBJ2-7, reads EAEVAQSPRYKITEKSQAVAFWCDPISGHATLYWYRQILGQGPELLVQFQDESVVDDSQLPKDRFSAERLKGVDSTLKIQPAELGDSAMYLCASSLDPGYPYEQYFGPGTRLTVT.

This chain links TRBV5-1 with TRBJ1-4; tentative D call: TRBD1 (5 bases). Looked up from germline, CDR1 is SGHRS and CDR2 is YFSETQ. The V end was cut by 3 bases, the J end by 7 bases, with 16 bases between. This CDR3 is built from 15 residues. The CDR3 here is CASSWDSRGSEKLFF. The CDR3 DNA reads as TGCGCCAGCAGCTGGGACTCCCGAGGTAGTGAAAAACTGTTTTTT.

The chain employs TRBV30 and TRBJ2-1; D unresolved. The CDR3 contains 10 residues. Trimming removed 3 bases at V and 6 bases at J, with 3 bases between. Germline loops: CDR1 GTSNPN, CDR2 SVGIG (reference sequence). As DNA, the CDR3 is TGTGCCTGGAGACTCAATGAGCAGTTCTTC. Translation gives CAWRLNEQFF. The full variable domain, its missing parts supplied by reference TRBV30 and TRBJ2-1, is SQTIHQWPATLVQPVGSPLSLECTVEGTSNPNLYWYRQAAGRGLQLLFYSVGIGQISSEVPQNLSASRPQDRQFILSSKKLLLSDSGFYLCAWRLNEQFFGPGTRLTVL.

The chain employs TRBV30 and TRBJ1-2; no reliable D call. Germline V CDR1 and CDR2: GTSNPN, SVGIG (reference sequence). This CDR3 is 15 amino acids long. Trimming took 5 bases from V and 8 from J, leaving 24 bases between them. CDR3 in DNA: TGTGCCTGGGAGCTCATGGGAGCTACGGCGGGAGGCTACACCTTC. This translates into CAWELMGATAGGYTF.

The chain joins TRBV2 to TRBJ2-5; 8 positions match TRBD1. The CDR3 totals 15 residues. The germline CDR1 and CDR2 sequences are SNHLY and FYNNEI. J gave up 4 bases and V 3 bases, and 7 bases lay outside the gene matches. CDR3 nucleotides: TGTGCCAGCAGTGAGGACAGGGTGGGAGGAGAGACCCAGTACTTC. Translating it yields CASSEDRVGGETQYF.

The gene calls are TRBV19 and TRBJ1-1; D unclear. V shed 7 bases and J shed 4 bases, with 13 bases lying between them. From germline, CDR1 is LNHDA and CDR2 SQIVND (reference sequence). This CDR3 spans 13 amino acids. The CDR3 nucleotides read TGTGCCAGTACTCTGAAACGGGGCACTGAAGCTTTCTTT. It codes for CASTLKRGTEAFF.

The chain links TRBV19 to TRBJ2-7; the D gene is possibly TRBD1 (6 bases). CDR1 is LNHDA, CDR2 SQIVND, per germline (reference sequence). The CDR3 runs 16 residues. With 4 bases removed from V and 4 bases from J, the gap between germline ends came to 20 bases. The CDR3 sequence: CASSSWALGQTYEQYF. The DNA for the CDR3 is TGTGCCAGTAGTAGTTGGGCCTTAGGACAGACTTACGAGCAGTACTTC.

This chain joins TRBV4-1 and TRBJ1-1, with 9 bases lining up with TRBD1. Germline CDR1 is MGHRA and CDR2 is YSYEKL. The CDR3 length is 15 residues. V gave up 5 bases and J gave up 3 bases; unmatched junction bases: 7. The CDR3, as DNA: TGCGCCAGCAGCGCAAACAGGGGGCAGGACACTGAAGCTTTCTTT. It translates to CASSANRGQDTEAFF.

The genes are TRBV19 and TRBJ2-1, with 11 bases fitting TRBD1. The CDR3 has 15 amino acids. With 5 bases clipped from V and 4 bases from J, the junction kept 4 bases outside the gene matches. Germline V gives CDR1 LNHDA, CDR2 SQIVND (reference sequence). The CDR3 is CASSFGTGGYNEQFF. The CDR3 nucleotides are TGTGCCAGTAGTTTCGGGACAGGGGGTTACAATGAGCAGTTCTTC.

This chain links TRBV5-6 with TRBJ1-1, with a weak D call TRBD1 (6 bases). V shed 1 base and J shed 3 bases, with 10 bases lying between them. This CDR3 is 14 amino acids long. The germline CDR1 and CDR2 sequences are SGHDT and YYEEEE. CDR3 in DNA: TGTGCCAGCAGCTTGCCGGACAGCGACACTGAAGCTTTCTTT. It yields the protein CASSLPDSDTEAFF.

This clone was seen once. The chain has TRBV7-8 and TRBJ1-1, with TRBD1 matching over 12 bases. This CDR3 is built from 15 residues. Germline V gene lookup returns CDR1 SGHVS and CDR2 FQNEAQ. V lost 5 bases, J lost 8 bases, and 9 bases stayed unmatched. In DNA, the CDR3 is TGTGCCAGCAGCCTGGGACAGGGGGCGACGGGGGAAGCTTTCTTT. This encodes CASSLGQGATGEAFF.

The rearrangement uses TRBV28 and TRBJ2-1; D is perhaps TRBD1 (6 bases). Trimming took 6 bases from V and 4 from J, leaving 19 bases between them. CDR1 is MDHEN, CDR2 SYDVKM, per germline. The CDR3 runs to 16 residues. The CDR3 spells CASRPQAGVEYNEQFF. The CDR3 bases are TGTGCCAGCAGACCCCAGGCAGGGGTTGAGTACAATGAGCAGTTCTTC.

This chain uses TRBV25-1 with TRBJ1-2; D gene ambiguous. V lost 4 bases to trimming and J lost 6 bases, with 12 bases between them. The V gene's germline CDR1 is MGHDK and CDR2 SYGVNS. The CDR3 totals 13 residues. The CDR3 here is CASSASLYDGYTF. DNA for the CDR3: TGTGCCAGCAGTGCCTCCCTCTATGATGGCTACACCTTC.

The chain has TRBV19 and TRBJ1-5, with unresolved D. With 7 bases removed from V and 7 bases from J, the gap between germline ends came to 17 bases. The CDR3 sequence is 14 residues long. The germline V gene has CDR1 LNHDA and CDR2 SQIVND (reference sequence). The CDR3 sequence: CASTSQRSPQPQHF. Here the CDR3 DNA reads TGTGCCAGTACCTCGCAGCGGAGCCCCCAGCCCCAGCATTTT.

The chain carries TRBV29-1 and TRBJ2-3; D is unclear. V lost 2 bases and J 2 bases, leaving 5 bases between the germline ends. The length of the CDR3 is 12 residues. CDR1 and CDR2 from the germline V gene are SQVTM and ANQGSEA. The CDR3 DNA reads TGCAGCGTTGAATACTCCACAGATACGCAGTATTTT. Translation: CSVEYSTDTQYF.

This clone has more than one count but fewer than ten. The chain recombines TRBV11-3 with TRBJ2-2; tentative D call: TRBD2 (5 bases). Germline loops: CDR1 SGHNT, CDR2 YENEEA. The CDR3 runs 15 residues. The germline V and J ends were trimmed by 3 bases and 1 base, with 9 bases remaining between them. The CDR3 DNA is TGTGCCAGCAGCTTTGGACGGGGGAACACCGGGGAGCTGTTTTTT. This sequence encodes CASSFGRGNTGELFF.

The chain employs TRBV9 and TRBJ2-1; TRBD1 aligns across 10 bases. Germline V gene data show CDR1 as SGDLS and CDR2 as YYNGEE. CDR3 length equals 17 residues. J was trimmed by 0 bases and V by 4 bases; bases with no gene match: 7. CDR3 protein: CASSNKGQGSSYNEQFF. For the CDR3, the DNA is TGTGCCAGCAGCAATAAGGGACAGGGGAGCTCCTACAATGAGCAGTTCTTC. The variable domain in full, completed from reference TRBV9 and TRBJ2-1, reads DSGVTQTPKHLITATGQRVTLRCSPRSGDLSVYWYQQSLDQGLQFLIQYYNGEERAKGNILERFSAQQFPDLHSELNLSSLELGDSALYFCASSNKGQGSSYNEQFFGPGTRLTVL.

The chain uses TRBV2 and TRBJ2-1, with 8 bases fitting TRBD2. Germline CDR1 is SNHLY and CDR2 is FYNNEI. The CDR3 length is 15 residues. The V segment lost 8 bases and the J segment 4 bases; nucleotides outside the gene matches: 10. CDR3 sequence: CASYLLAGTYNEQFF. The CDR3, as DNA: TGTGCCAGCTACTTGCTAGCGGGTACATACAATGAGCAGTTCTTC.

This clone was observed a few times. The rearrangement joins TRBV7-3 to TRBJ1-2; weak D call: TRBD1 (6 bases). V was pared by 5 bases and J by 4 bases, with 11 bases between. This CDR3 spans 13 amino acids. CDR1 is SGHTA, CDR2 FQGTGA, per germline. The CDR3 protein is CASSPQGTYGYTF. CDR3 DNA: TGTGCCAGCAGCCCCCAGGGGACCTATGGCTACACCTTC.

The chain links TRBV2 to TRBJ2-3; 9 nucleotides align to TRBD2. The V gene's germline CDR1 is SNHLY and CDR2 FYNNEI. With V trimmed by 8 bases and J by 4 bases, 10 bases remained unmatched. The length of the CDR3 is 15 residues. The chain's CDR3 is CASLGPAGGADTQYF. The CDR3 region has the DNA TGTGCCAGCCTAGGCCCAGCGGGGGGAGCAGATACGCAGTATTTT.

The rearrangement links TRBV7-8 to TRBJ1-3; D call uncertain. Trimming pared 5 bases from V and 5 bases from J, leaving 19 bases between. The CDR3 has 16 residues. Germline-derived CDR1 and CDR2 are SGHVS and FQNEAQ. The DNA for the CDR3 is TGTGCCAGCAGCCCGGAGGTGGGCACCCACAGAAACACCATATATTTT. It is translated as CASSPEVGTHRNTIYF.